A selection of T cell receptor beta chains follows, all from one sample in a study of blood T cells in healthy people across ages. In TCRdb, the 5' RACE reads were re-called with MiXCR into one record per CDR3 protein. This sample carries approximately 730,000 distinct CDR3 sequences, roughly 43% of them seen once, and the ten largest clones take less than 25%. The sample was blood. Receptor source: a woman aged 60 to 75 in good health. Each CDR3 is given with its conserved first and last residue. The order of the fields is D gene, J gene, V gene, clone size, CDR3 DNA, CDR3 protein. A D gene is named only where the DNA matches it firmly. A clone size is listed for some rows: how often the clone was seen (once, few, many), or a class if it is expanded.

D gene: TRBD2; J gene: TRBJ2-1; V gene: TRBV5-1; clone size: .; CDR3 DNA: TGCGCCAGCAGCGCGACTAGCGGGGGGCCGAATGAGCAGTTCTTC; CDR3 protein: CASSATSGGPNEQFF
D gene: .; J gene: TRBJ2-5; V gene: TRBV5-1; clone size: .; CDR3 DNA: TGCGCCAGCAGCTCGGGAGACAAGGAGGAGACCCAGTACTTC; CDR3 protein: CASSSGDKEETQYF
D gene: .; J gene: TRBJ2-1; V gene: TRBV6-4; clone size: .; CDR3 DNA: TGTGCCAGCAGTGACTCGGTGACAGGTCCTTACAATGAGCAGTTCTTC; CDR3 protein: CASSDSVTGPYNEQFF
D gene: .; J gene: TRBJ2-7; V gene: TRBV6-1; clone size: few; CDR3 DNA: TGTGCCAGCAGTGGGTCCCAGGGTAATTCCTACGAGCAGTACTTC; CDR3 protein: CASSGSQGNSYEQYF
D gene: .; J gene: TRBJ1-1; V gene: TRBV9; clone size: .; CDR3 DNA: TGTGCCAGCAGCCCCCGCGAGTGGGATTTAGCTTTCTTT; CDR3 protein: CASSPREWDLAFF
D gene: TRBD2; J gene: TRBJ2-5; V gene: TRBV3-1; clone size: .; CDR3 DNA: TGTGCCAGCAGCCCCGCCGGACTAGCGGGTTACAATGAGCAGTACTTC; CDR3 protein: CASSPAGLAGYNEQYF
D gene: TRBD1; J gene: TRBJ2-7; V gene: TRBV3-1; clone size: few; CDR3 DNA: TGTGCCAGCAGCCCTCCGGACAGGGACCCTTCCTACGAGCAGTACTTC; CDR3 protein: CASSPPDRDPSYEQYF
D gene: TRBD1; J gene: TRBJ2-3; V gene: TRBV5-1; clone size: few; CDR3 DNA: TGCGCCAGCAGCTTGGGCCGGGCAGGGGGCCCCACAGATACGCAGTATTTT; CDR3 protein: CASSLGRAGGPTDTQYF
D gene: .; J gene: TRBJ2-5; V gene: TRBV5-1; clone size: .; CDR3 DNA: TGCGCCAGCAGATCGCAACAAGAGACCCAGTACTTC; CDR3 protein: CASRSQQETQYF
D gene: .; J gene: TRBJ2-5; V gene: TRBV7-9; clone size: few; CDR3 DNA: TGTGCCAGCAGCTTAGCGGGGACTCTATACGGGACCCAGTACTTC; CDR3 protein: CASSLAGTLYGTQYF